The 22 T cell receptor beta chains reported below all come from one sample, sequenced in a study of identical twins' blood T cells. TCRdb processed the 5' RACE reads anew with MiXCR; each CDR3 protein has one entry. The repertoire holds fewer than 450,000 distinct CDR3 sequences, with about 28% as singletons. Sequencing was carried out using PBMCs. The receptor set was obtained from a woman aged 18-49 years in good health.

This clonotype was counted a few times. The chain joins TRBV20-1 to TRBJ1-2, with a tentative D call TRBD1 (5 bases). The germline V gene has CDR1 DFQATT and CDR2 SNEGSKA (reference sequence). The length of the CDR3 is 14 residues. Trimming stripped 1 base from V and 9 bases from J, with 18 bases between. The DNA of the CDR3 is TGCAGTGCTAGAGGGATGGGACGGATAGATCGCTACACCTTC. It is translated as CSARGMGRIDRYTF.

This chain uses TRBV19 with TRBJ1-3; TRBD1 is a possible D gene (5 bases). V was trimmed by 5 bases and J by 0 bases, leaving 11 bases between them. CDR3 length equals 15 residues. Germline CDR1 reads LNHDA; CDR2 reads SQIVND (reference sequence). In nucleotides, the CDR3 is TGTGCCAGTAGTGCCCGGGACGTCTCTGGAAACACCATATATTTT. Encoded protein: CASSARDVSGNTIYF.

In its sample, this clonotype was seen many times. The chain combines TRBV29-1 with TRBJ2-2; 7 bases map to TRBD2. Looked up from germline, CDR1 is SQVTM and CDR2 is ANQGSEA. This CDR3 has 13 residues. V trimming: 4 bases; J trimming: 5 bases; junction bases outside the gene matches: 4. The CDR3 is CSVGTRWTGELFF. In nucleotides, the CDR3 is TGCAGCGTTGGGACTAGATGGACCGGGGAGCTGTTTTTT.

This clonotype was counted only a few times. The J gene is TRBJ2-1, the V gene TRBV5-6, with D unresolved. V dropped 5 bases and J dropped 0 bases, with 15 bases sitting between them. Germline-derived CDR1 and CDR2 are SGHDT and YYEEEE. This CDR3 region has 16 residues. The CDR3 DNA is TGTGCCAGCAGGTCGCGAACAGCGTCCTCCTACAATGAGCAGTTCTTC. It translates to CASRSRTASSYNEQFF.

This clonotype was observed a few times. V and J are TRBV12-3 or TRBV12-4 and TRBJ2-2; D possibly uses TRBD1 or TRBD2 (5 bases each). The CDR3 consists of 14 residues. V was cut by 6 bases and J by 5 bases, with 13 bases left in between. DNA for the CDR3: TGTGCCAGCAGCCAGAGGGACCCTACCGGGGAGCTGTTTTTT. Translated: CASSQRDPTGELFF.

This clonotype was detected a few times. The chain is built from TRBV5-4 and TRBJ2-7, with 13 bases aligning to TRBD2. The CDR3 spans 14 residues. The germline CDR1 and CDR2 sequences are SGHNT and YYREEE (reference sequence). V lost 4 bases, J lost 10 bases, and 8 bases stayed unmatched. The CDR3 loop reads CASSPGLAGVGQYF. The CDR3, as DNA: TGTGCCAGCAGCCCAGGACTAGCGGGAGTTGGACAGTACTTC.

This chain joins TRBV15 and TRBJ2-1; D gene uncertain. Germline lookup yields CDR1 LNHNV and CDR2 YYDKDF (reference sequence). The CDR3 runs to 15 residues. Trimming took 8 bases from V and 0 from J, leaving 14 bases between them. CDR3 region: CATREMISSYNEQFF. The CDR3, as DNA: TGTGCCACCCGTGAGATGATTAGCTCCTACAATGAGCAGTTCTTC. Full variable domain (missing parts from reference TRBV15 and TRBJ2-1): DAMVIQNPRYQVTQFGKPVTLSCSQTLNHNVMYWYQQKSSQAPKLLFHYYDKDFNNEADTPDNFQSRRPNTSFCFLDIRSPGLGDTAMYLCATREMISSYNEQFFGPGTRLTVL.

V gene TRBV3-1 combines with J gene TRBJ1-1, with D unresolved. Germline CDR1 and CDR2: LGHDT and YNNKEL (reference sequence). V lost 5 bases, J lost 3 bases, and 10 bases lay in between. The length of the CDR3 is 13 residues. The CDR3 nucleotides are TGTGCCAGCAGCGACTCCGGGTACACTGAAGCTTTCTTT. It encodes CASSDSGYTEAFF. Looking up the rest from reference TRBV3-1 and TRBJ1-1 gives the full variable domain: DTAVSQTPKYLVTQMGNDKSIKCEQNLGHDTMYWYKQDSKKFLKIMFSYNNKELIINETVPNRFSPKSPDKAHLNLHINSLELGDSAVYFCASSDSGYTEAFFGQGTRLTVV.

This clonotype was seen a few times. The CDR3 DNA follows: TGCGCCAGCAGCGTGATCCAGGGCCAAGAGACCCAGTACTTC. It specifies CASSVIQGQETQYF. This chain connects TRBV5-1 to TRBJ2-5; perhaps TRBD1 as D (5 bases). CDR1 and CDR2 from the germline V gene are SGHRS and YFSETQ. CDR3 length equals 14 residues. Trimming pared 4 bases from V and 1 base from J, leaving 11 bases between.

Here the CDR3 DNA reads TGTGCCAGCAGTAATCCGGGACGGACAAATCAGCCCCAGCATTTT. Residues: CASSNPGRTNQPQHF. The gene calls are TRBV28 and TRBJ1-5; maybe TRBD1 (5 bases). The CDR3 totals 15 residues. CDR1 is MDHEN and CDR2 is SYDVKM in the germline V gene. Trimming shortened V by 5 bases and J by 4 bases, and 15 bases separated the two germline ends.

The gene calls are TRBV25-1 and TRBJ1-1; D perhaps matches TRBD1 (5 bases). CDR3 length: 15 amino acids. Germline lookup yields CDR1 MGHDK and CDR2 SYGVNS. With 3 bases removed from V and 1 base from J, the gap between germline ends came to 12 bases. CDR3 loop: CASSDPGRGNTEAFF. CDR3 coding DNA: TGTGCCAGCAGTGACCCAGGGCGGGGGAACACTGAAGCTTTCTTT.

This clonotype has a handful of counts. The chain joins TRBV5-1 to TRBJ1-3; perhaps TRBD1 as D (6 bases). CDR1 SGHRS and CDR2 YFSETQ come from the germline V gene. V was pared by 1 base and J by 6 bases, with 14 bases between. The length of the CDR3 is 15 residues. This CDR3 reads CASSLSGADLNTIYF. CDR3 bases: TGCGCCAGCAGCTTGTCGGGGGCGGATTTAAACACCATATATTTT. Complete variable domain (other parts from reference TRBV5-1 and TRBJ1-3): KAGVTQTPRYLIKTRGQQVTLSCSPISGHRSVSWYQQTPGQGLQFLFEYFSETQRNKGNFPGRFSGRQFSNSRSEMNVSTLELGDSALYLCASSLSGADLNTIYFGEGSWLTVV.

This clonotype was picked up a small number of times. The V call is TRBV9, the J call TRBJ2-1, with D possibly being TRBD2 (5 bases). The CDR3 runs 15 residues. The ends were cut back, 0 bases at V and 1 base at J, with 8 bases in the middle. The V gene's germline CDR1 is SGDLS and CDR2 YYNGEE. In nucleotides, the CDR3 is TGTGCCAGCAGCGTAGGCAGGACTTCCTACAATGAGCAGTTCTTC. It is translated as CASSVGRTSYNEQFF.

This clonotype was detected a few times. The chain joins TRBV9 to TRBJ1-4, with 8 bases fitting TRBD1. There are 15 residues in the CDR3. Looked up from germline, CDR1 is SGDLS and CDR2 is YYNGEE. Unmatched junction bases numbered 7, after V lost 5 bases and J lost 4 bases. The CDR3 bases are TGTGCCAGCAGTGACACAGGGGGTCTTAATGAAAAACTGTTTTTT. This encodes CASSDTGGLNEKLFF. Based on the CDR3 plus reference TRBV9 and TRBJ1-4, the full variable domain is DSGVTQTPKHLITATGQRVTLRCSPRSGDLSVYWYQQSLDQGLQFLIQYYNGEERAKGNILERFSAQQFPDLHSELNLSSLELGDSALYFCASSDTGGLNEKLFFGSGTQLSVL.

This clonotype was recorded a few times. V usage is TRBV20-1 and J usage is TRBJ2-7, with D possibly being TRBD1 (8 bases). Trimming cost V 5 bases and J 4 bases, with 18 bases left between them. CDR1 and CDR2 from the germline V gene are DFQATT and SNEGSKA (reference sequence). This CDR3 region has 14 residues. For the CDR3, the DNA is TGCAGTGCTCCTTATCAACAGGGGGGGTACGAGCAGTACTTC. Residues: CSAPYQQGGYEQYF.

This clonotype occurred a few times. The rearrangement links TRBV7-2 to TRBJ1-1; no reliable D call. This CDR3 comprises 17 residues. The V gene lost 1 base and the J gene lost 7 bases, with 22 bases spanning the gap. Germline values: CDR1 SGHTA, CDR2 FQGNSA. The CDR3 sequence is CASSLVSGKRNGVEAFF. CDR3 in DNA: TGTGCCAGCAGCTTAGTTTCCGGGAAAAGGAATGGGGTTGAAGCTTTCTTT. Full variable domain (remainder filled in from reference TRBV7-2 and TRBJ1-1): GAGVSQSPSNKVTEKGKDVELRCDPISGHTALYWYRQSLGQGLEFLIYFQGNSAPDKSGLPSDRFSAERTGGSVSTLTIQRTQQEDSAVYLCASSLVSGKRNGVEAFFGQGTRLTVV.

Here the CDR3 DNA reads TGTGCCAGCTCACCACCGGGCTTGTCGGCTTTCTTT. Its translation: CASSPPGLSAFF. The rearrangement uses TRBV18 and TRBJ1-1; unclear D gene. The CDR3 has 12 amino acids. Trimming left V 0 bases short and J 11 bases short, with 10 bases between. CDR1 KGHSH and CDR2 LQKENI come from the germline V gene.

This clonotype was found many times. J is TRBJ2-3 and V is TRBV6-6; D is undetermined. Germline lookup yields CDR1 MNHNY and CDR2 SVGAGI (reference sequence). CDR3 size: 11 residues. V was trimmed by 7 bases and J by 0 bases, leaving 2 bases between them. This CDR3 is CASTSTDTQYF. CDR3 bases: TGTGCCAGCACGAGCACAGATACGCAGTATTTT.

This clonotype was seen a few times. The V and J genes are TRBV2 and TRBJ2-3; no reliable D call. V lost 7 bases to trimming and J lost 0 bases, with 14 bases between them. The CDR3 contains 15 residues. CDR1 is SNHLY and CDR2 is FYNNEI in the germline V gene. CDR3 nucleotides: TGTGCCAGCACGACAACTCGAATTAGCACAGATACGCAGTATTTT. Amino acids: CASTTTRISTDTQYF.

This chain connects TRBV6-6 to TRBJ2-3, with 15 bases aligning to TRBD2. This CDR3 is 15 amino acids long. V shed 6 bases, J shed 6 bases, and the junction held 4 bases outside the gene matches. Per germline, CDR1 MNHNY and CDR2 SVGAGI (reference sequence). DNA for the CDR3: TGTGCCAGCAGGTGGACTAGCGGGAGGGCCGATACGCAGTATTTT. Its translation is CASRWTSGRADTQYF.

This chain joins TRBV12-3 or TRBV12-4 and TRBJ2-5; either TRBD1 or TRBD2 may supply D (6 bases each). The V and J ends lost 6 bases and 7 bases respectively, with 18 bases between them. The CDR3 runs to 14 residues. As DNA, the CDR3 is TGTGCCAGCAGCACAAAGGGGGGAAATGGGACCCAGTACTTC. It translates to CASSTKGGNGTQYF.

This sequence joins TRBV3-1 and TRBJ2-2; TRBD1 might be the D (6 bases). CDR1 is LGHDT and CDR2 is YNNKEL in the germline V gene (reference sequence). The CDR3 has 12 amino acids. V lost 6 bases, J lost 6 bases, and 8 bases lay in between. In nucleotides, the CDR3 is TGTGCCAGCAGACAGGGTCCCGGGGAGCTGTTTTTT. It yields the protein CASRQGPGELFF.